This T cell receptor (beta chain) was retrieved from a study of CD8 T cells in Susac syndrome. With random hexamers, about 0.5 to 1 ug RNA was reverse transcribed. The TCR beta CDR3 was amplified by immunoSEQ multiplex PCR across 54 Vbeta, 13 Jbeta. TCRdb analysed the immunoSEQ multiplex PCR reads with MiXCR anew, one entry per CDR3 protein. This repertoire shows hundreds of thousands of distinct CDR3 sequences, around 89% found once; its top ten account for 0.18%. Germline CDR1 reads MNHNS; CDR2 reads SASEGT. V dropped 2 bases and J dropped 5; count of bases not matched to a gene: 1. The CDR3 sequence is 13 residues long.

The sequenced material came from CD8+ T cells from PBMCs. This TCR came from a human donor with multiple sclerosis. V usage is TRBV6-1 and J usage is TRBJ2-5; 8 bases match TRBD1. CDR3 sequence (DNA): TGTGCCAGCAGTGAAAACAGGGGGGAGACCCAGTACTTC. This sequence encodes CASSENRGETQYF.